This TCR beta chain originates from a study of shared clonotypes between healthy human individuals. Regarding the study as a whole: Generation probabilities were higher for clonotypes shared across all four sorted-subset donors than for unshared ones.

Assay: immunoSEQ multiplex PCR; the TCRdb copy retains only in-frame clones and omits some. In the table there are about 2.5 million clones, about 90% of which are singletons. In its sample, this clone was seen once. Its antigen is still unknown. Deletions cut 10 bases from V and 3 bases from J, with 13 bases between. There are 12 residues in the CDR3. In germline, CDR1 is MNHEY, CDR2 SMNVEV (reference sequence). This TCR came from a man aged 18 to 30 in good health. Some clones in this sample may be carry-over from other donors' samples. The sequenced sample was naive CD4+ T cells from PBMCs. Subset reported: CD45RA+ positively selected. This sequence joins TRBV27 and TRBJ2-7, with D unresolved. The CDR3 nucleotides are TGTGCCACCTCCCCAGATTACTACGAGCAGTACTTC. Its protein product is CATSPDYYEQYF.